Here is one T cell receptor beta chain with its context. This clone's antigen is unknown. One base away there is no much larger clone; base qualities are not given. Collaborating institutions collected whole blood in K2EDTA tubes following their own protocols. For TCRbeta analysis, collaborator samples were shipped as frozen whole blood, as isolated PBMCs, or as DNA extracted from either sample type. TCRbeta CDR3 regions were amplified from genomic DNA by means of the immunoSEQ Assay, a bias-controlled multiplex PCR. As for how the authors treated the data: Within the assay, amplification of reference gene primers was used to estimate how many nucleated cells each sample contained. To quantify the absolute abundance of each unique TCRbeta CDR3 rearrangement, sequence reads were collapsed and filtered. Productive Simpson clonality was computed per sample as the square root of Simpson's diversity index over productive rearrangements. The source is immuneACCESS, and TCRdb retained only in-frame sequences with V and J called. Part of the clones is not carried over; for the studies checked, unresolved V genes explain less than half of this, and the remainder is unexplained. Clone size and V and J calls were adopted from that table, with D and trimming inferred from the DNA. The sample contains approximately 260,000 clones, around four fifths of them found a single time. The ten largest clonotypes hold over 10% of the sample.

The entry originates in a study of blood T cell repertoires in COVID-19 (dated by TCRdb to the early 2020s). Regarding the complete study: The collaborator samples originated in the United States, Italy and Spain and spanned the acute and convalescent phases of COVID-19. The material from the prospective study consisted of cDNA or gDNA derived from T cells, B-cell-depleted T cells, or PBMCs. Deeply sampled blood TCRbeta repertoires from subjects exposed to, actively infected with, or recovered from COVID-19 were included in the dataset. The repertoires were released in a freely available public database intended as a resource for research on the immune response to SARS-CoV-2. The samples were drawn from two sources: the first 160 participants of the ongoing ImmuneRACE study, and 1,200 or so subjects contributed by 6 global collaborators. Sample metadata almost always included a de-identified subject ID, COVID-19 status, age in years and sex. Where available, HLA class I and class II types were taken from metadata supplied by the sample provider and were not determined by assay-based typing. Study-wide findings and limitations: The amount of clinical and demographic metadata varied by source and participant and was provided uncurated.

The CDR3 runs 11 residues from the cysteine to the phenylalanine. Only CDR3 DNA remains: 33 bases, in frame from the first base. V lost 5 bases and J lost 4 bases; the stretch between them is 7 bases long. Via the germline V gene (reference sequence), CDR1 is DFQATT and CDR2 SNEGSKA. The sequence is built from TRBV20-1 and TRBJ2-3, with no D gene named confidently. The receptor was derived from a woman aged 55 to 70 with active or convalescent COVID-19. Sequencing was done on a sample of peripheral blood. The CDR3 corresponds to CSAPGADTQYF. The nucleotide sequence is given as TGCAGTGCTCCGGGTGCAGATACGCAGTATTTT.